The TCR beta chain under discussion was sequenced for a study of T cell changes during pregnancy in multiple sclerosis. Clones were sequenced by immunoSEQ multiplex PCR, and TCRdb holds only the in-frame ones, with some missing. The sample consists of 60,000 to 90,000 clones, about 92% of them appearing once. CDR1 and CDR2 from the germline V gene are SGHAT and FQNNGV. The CDR3 runs 18 residues. After removal of 0 bases from V and 1 base from J, the junction contained 5 bases not matched to a gene. The clonotype comes from a female donor in good health, enrolled as a control in a pregnancy study. The genes are TRBV11-2 and TRBJ2-1, with TRBD2 matching 11 bases. Sequencing used peripheral blood, obtained after pregnancy. CDR3 bases: TGTGCCAGCAGCTTAGAGCTAGCGGGGGGCACGTCCTACAATGAGCAGTTCTTC. Translating gives CASSLELAGGTSYNEQFF.